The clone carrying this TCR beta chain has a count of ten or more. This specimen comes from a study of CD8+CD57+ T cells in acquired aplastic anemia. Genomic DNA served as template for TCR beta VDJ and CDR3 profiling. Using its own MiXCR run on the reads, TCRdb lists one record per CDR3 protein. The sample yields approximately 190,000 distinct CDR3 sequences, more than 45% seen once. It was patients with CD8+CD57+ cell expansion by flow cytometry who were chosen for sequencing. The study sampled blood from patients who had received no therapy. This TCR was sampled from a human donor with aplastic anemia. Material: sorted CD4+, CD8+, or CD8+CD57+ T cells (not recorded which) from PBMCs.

The CDR3 DNA reads TGCAGCGTTGTGGGGGACAATCAGCCCCAGCATTTT. As protein: CSVVGDNQPQHF. This rearrangement joins TRBV29-1 to TRBJ1-5; perhaps TRBD1 as D (5 bases). The CDR3 contains 12 residues. CDR1 SQVTM and CDR2 ANQGSEA come from the germline V gene. With 4 bases removed from V and 3 bases from J, the gap between germline ends came to 7 bases.